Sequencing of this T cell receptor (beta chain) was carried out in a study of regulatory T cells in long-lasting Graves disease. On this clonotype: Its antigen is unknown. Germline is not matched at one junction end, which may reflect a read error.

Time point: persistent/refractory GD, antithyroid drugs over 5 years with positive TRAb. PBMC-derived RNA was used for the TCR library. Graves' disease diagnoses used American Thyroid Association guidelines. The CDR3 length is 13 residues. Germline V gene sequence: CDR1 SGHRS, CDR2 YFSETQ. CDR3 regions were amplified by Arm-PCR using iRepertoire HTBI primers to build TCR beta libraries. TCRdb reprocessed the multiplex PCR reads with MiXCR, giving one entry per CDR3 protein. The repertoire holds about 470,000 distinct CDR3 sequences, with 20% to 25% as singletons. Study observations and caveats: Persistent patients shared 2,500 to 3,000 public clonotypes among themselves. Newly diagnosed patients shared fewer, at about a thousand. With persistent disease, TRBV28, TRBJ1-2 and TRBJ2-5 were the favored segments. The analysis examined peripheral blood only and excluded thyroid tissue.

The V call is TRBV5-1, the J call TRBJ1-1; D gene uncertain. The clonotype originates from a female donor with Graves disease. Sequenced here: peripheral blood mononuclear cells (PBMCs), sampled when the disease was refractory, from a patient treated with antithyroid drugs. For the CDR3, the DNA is TGCGCCAGCAGCTTTTCATCGGGTACTGAAGCTTACTTT. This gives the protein CASSFSSGTEAYF.